This T cell receptor (beta chain) is from a study of blood T cell repertoires in COVID-19. For the study at large: PBMCs, B-cell-depleted T cells, or T cells were the source of the cDNA or gDNA that made up the material.

V dropped 6 bases and J dropped 2 bases, with 17 bases sitting between them. Germline CDR1 and CDR2: SGHNT and YENEEA. The CDR3 has 16 amino acids. The repertoire was sequenced with immunoSEQ multiplex PCR; TCRdb's copy has only in-frame clones and lacks some. The data contain under 300,000 clones, roughly 80% of them singletons. The sequenced sample consisted of peripheral blood. This receptor was obtained from a woman aged 80 or over with active or convalescent COVID-19. The rearrangement links TRBV11-3 to TRBJ1-3; TRBD1 might be the D (6 bases). The CDR3 region has the DNA TGTGCCAGCAGTCGCGCCAGGGGTCATGCTGGAAACACCATATATTTT. Translated: CASSRARGHAGNTIYF.